This T cell receptor (beta chain) was obtained from a study of vaccination effects on CD4 cells after COVID-19. Note on this clone: Its target is not known.

This table comes from immunoSEQ multiplex PCR, and its TCRdb copy is limited to in-frame clones, with some not included. Of tens of thousands of clones listed, roughly 80% were seen once; the top ten hold approximately 1.7%. Trimming cost V 4 bases and J 4 bases, with 14 bases left between them. CDR1 SGHDT and CDR2 YYEEEE come from the germline V gene. The CDR3 is made up of 15 amino acids. Before sequencing, viral peptide pools were used by the ViraFEST assay to expand antigen-specific CD4+ T cells. CD4+ T cell isolation took place after 10 days of culture. IL-2 medium took the place of half the medium on both days 3 and 7.

The chain carries TRBV5-6 and TRBJ1-4; no clear D gene. This clonotype originated in a human donor who received a COVID-19 vaccine. The material sequenced was CD4+ T cells from PBMCs cultured with HCoV-229E spike peptides, taken before COVID-19 vaccination. CDR3 loop: CASSPPGGINEKLFF. The DNA for the CDR3 is TGTGCCAGCAGCCCCCCAGGAGGGATTAATGAAAAACTGTTTTTT.